This T cell receptor (beta chain) derives from a study of early T cells in non-severe SARS-CoV-2 infection (dated by TCRdb to the early 2020s). For the study in its entirety: Because TCR sequencing relied on bulk RNA taken from unsorted whole blood, pairing of alpha and beta chains was not possible. Results and caveats for the whole study, not just this receptor: VDJdb matching was skewed toward anti-spike CD8 responses and likely underestimated virus-specific expansions, missing private and CD4 specificities.

Set within a cohort of healthcare workers in London, UK, this nested case-control study involved weekly PCR testing of nasopharyngeal swabs along with blood sampling. Healthcare workers were enrolled in the week of the UK lockdown, from 23 to 31 March 2020, and were followed every week for up to roughly 15 weeks. To prepare the library, 5' RACE was applied. Sequencing was carried out with a NextSeq 500. Unique molecular identifiers were attached to individual cDNA molecules in the TCR library protocol so that sequencing error and PCR bias could be corrected. Sequencing covered both TCR alpha and beta chains, and within each sample the abundances of alpha and beta sequences were tightly co-correlated. The authors' analysis ran thus. V gene, J gene and CDR3 annotation of TCR sequences was performed with Decombinator V4. TCRs were defined as expanded if a significant change between any two time points was detected under a Poisson model with p below 0.0001. TCR abundances were normalised to the total number of TCRs sequenced in each sample and reported as counts per million. TRAV1-2 paired with TRAJ12, TRAJ20 or TRAJ33 defined MAIT TCRs, while TRAV10 paired with TRAJ18 defined iNKT TCRs. VDJdb, accessed 1 November 2021, was searched for CMV, EBV and SARS-CoV-2 annotated TCRs, excluding TCRs annotated for multiple antigens. TCRdb redid the processing of the public reads, applying fastp at Q25 and MiXCR, and retained in-frame beta chains. A single entry per CDR3 protein holds the most common genes and DNA from its merged rows. The V and J calls were determined by TCRdb, not by the authors. The sample yields more than 70,000 distinct CDR3 sequences; roughly 15% were counted once. Jointly, the top ten make up around an eighth of the sample.

As for this clonotype: No antigen is known for it. No base quality information exists; no much larger clone differs at one position.

The CDR3 numbers 14 residues from cysteine through phenylalanine. Only CDR3 DNA remains: 42 bases, in frame from the first base. The germline V gene (reference sequence) supplies CDR1 MNHEY and CDR2 SMNVEV. V and J are trimmed by 3 bases and 4 bases, and the gene matches miss 3 bases of the junction. Rearrangement joined TRBV27 to TRBJ1-1; TRBD1 lines up with 9 middle nucleotides. The TCR sequence derives from an adult who was a healthcare worker with PCR-confirmed SARS-CoV-2 infection or an uninfected control (not recorded which). The material sequenced was whole blood. The CDR3 protein: CASSLDRGVTEAFF. At the DNA level, the sequence is TGTGCCAGCAGTTTGGACAGGGGTGTCACTGAAGCTTTCTTT.